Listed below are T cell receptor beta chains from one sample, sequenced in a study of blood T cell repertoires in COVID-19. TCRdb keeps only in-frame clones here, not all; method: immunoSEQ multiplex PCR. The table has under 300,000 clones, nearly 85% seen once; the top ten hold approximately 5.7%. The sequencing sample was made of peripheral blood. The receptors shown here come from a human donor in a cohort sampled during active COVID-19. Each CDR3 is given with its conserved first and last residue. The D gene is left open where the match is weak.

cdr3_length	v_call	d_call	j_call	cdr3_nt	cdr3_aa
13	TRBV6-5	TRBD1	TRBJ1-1	TGTGCCAGCAGGGGGACAGGGCAGACCGAAGCTTTCTTT	CASRGTGQTEAFF
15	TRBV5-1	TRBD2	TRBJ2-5	TGCGCCAGCAGCTCATTGACTAGCATAGGGGAGACCCAGTACTTC	CASSSLTSIGETQYF
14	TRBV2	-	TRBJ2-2	TGTGCCAGCAGTGTCCTAGCTTCCACCGGGGAGCTGTTTTTT	CASSVLASTGELFF
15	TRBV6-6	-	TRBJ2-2	TGTGCCAGCAGCCCCTCGCGGGGGCACACCGGGGAGCTGTTTTTT	CASSPSRGHTGELFF
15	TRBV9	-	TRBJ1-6	TGTGCCAGCAGCGTAAATCTCCTCTATAATTCACCCCTCCACTTT	CASSVNLLYNSPLHF
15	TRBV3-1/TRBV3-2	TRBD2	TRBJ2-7	TGTGCCAGCAGCCCTCTAGCGGGCATCTCTTACGAGCAGTACTTC	CASSPLAGISYEQYF
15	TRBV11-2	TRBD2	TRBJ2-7	TGTGCCAGCAGAAAAGGGCGGGAGGGCCACCACGAGCAGTACTTC	CASRKGREGHHEQYF
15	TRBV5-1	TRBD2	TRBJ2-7	TGCGCCAGCAGCTTAGTAACTAGCGCCCAGGGAGAGCAGTACTTC	CASSLVTSAQGEQYF
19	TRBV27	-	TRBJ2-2	TGTGCCAGCAGTCAAGTCCCGGGACTCGGGACCTGGGGCACCGGGGAGCTGTTTTTT	CASSQVPGLGTWGTGELFF
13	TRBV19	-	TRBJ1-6	TGTGCCAGCATGCGGACAGTCGATTCACCCCTCCACTTT	CASMRTVDSPLHF